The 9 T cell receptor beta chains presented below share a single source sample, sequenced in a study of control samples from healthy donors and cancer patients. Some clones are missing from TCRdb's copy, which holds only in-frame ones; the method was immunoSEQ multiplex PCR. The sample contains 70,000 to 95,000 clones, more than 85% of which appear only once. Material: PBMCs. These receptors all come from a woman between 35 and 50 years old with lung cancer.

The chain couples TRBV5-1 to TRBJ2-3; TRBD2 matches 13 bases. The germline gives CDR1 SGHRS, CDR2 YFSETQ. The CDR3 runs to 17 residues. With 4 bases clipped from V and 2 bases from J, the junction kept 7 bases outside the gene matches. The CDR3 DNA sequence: TGCGCCAGCAGCCAAGGGGGGACTAGCGGGGACACAGATACGCAGTATTTT. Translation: CASSQGGTSGDTDTQYF.

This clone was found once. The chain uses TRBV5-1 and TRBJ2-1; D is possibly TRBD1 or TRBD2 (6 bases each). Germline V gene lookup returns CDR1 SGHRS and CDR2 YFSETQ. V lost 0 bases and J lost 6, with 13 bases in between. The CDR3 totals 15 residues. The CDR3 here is CASSLVPGAGNEQFF. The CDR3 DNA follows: TGCGCCAGCAGCTTGGTCCCGGGGGCCGGCAATGAGCAGTTCTTC.

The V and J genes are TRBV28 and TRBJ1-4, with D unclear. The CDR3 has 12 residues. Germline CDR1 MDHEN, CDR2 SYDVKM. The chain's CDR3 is CAAHAVGEKLFF. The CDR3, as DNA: TGTGCGGCGCATGCGGTGGGTGAAAAACTGTTTTTT.

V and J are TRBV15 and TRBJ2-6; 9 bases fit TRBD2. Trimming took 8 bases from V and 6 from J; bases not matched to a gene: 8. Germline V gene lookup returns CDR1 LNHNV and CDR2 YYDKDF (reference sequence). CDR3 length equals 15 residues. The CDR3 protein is CATAGGRLEANVLTF. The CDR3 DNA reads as TGTGCCACCGCGGGGGGGCGATTAGAGGCCAACGTCCTGACTTTC.

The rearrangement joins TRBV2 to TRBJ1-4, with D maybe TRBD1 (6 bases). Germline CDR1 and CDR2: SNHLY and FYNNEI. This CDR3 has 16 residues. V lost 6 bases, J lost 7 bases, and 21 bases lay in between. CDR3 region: CASRSGHQNRGEKLFF. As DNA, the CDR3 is TGTGCCAGCAGGTCGGGACACCAAAACCGGGGTGAAAAACTGTTTTTT.

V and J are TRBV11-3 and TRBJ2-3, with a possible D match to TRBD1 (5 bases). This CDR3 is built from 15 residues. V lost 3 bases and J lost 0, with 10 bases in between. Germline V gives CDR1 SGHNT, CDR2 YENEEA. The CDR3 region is CASSLNRLSTDTQYF. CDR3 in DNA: TGTGCCAGCAGCTTGAACAGGCTGAGCACAGATACGCAGTATTTT.

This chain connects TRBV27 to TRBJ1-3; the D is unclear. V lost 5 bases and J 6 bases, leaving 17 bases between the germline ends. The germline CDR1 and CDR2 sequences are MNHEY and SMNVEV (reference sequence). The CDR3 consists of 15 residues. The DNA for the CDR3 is TGTGCCAGCAGTGCGGGCTCTATGACCCTAAACACCATATATTTT. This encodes CASSAGSMTLNTIYF.

CDR3 in amino acids: CASSESTDTQYF. In nucleotides, the CDR3 is TGTGCCAGCAGCGAGAGCACAGATACGCAGTATTTT. The chain has TRBV5-4 and TRBJ2-3; no reliable D call. CDR3 length: 12 residues. V shed 4 bases and J shed 0 bases, with 3 bases lying between them. From germline, CDR1 is SGHNT and CDR2 YYREEE (reference sequence).

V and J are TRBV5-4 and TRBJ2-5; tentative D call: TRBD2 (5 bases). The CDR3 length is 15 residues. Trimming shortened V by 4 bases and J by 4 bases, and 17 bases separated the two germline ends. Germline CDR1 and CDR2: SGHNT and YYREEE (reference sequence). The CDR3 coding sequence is TGTGCCAGCAGCACCGCCCAAGTCGGGGTAGAGACCCAGTACTTC. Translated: CASSTAQVGVETQYF.